These 15 T cell receptor beta chains originate from one sample sequenced in a study of blood T cell repertoires in COVID-19 (TCRdb year 2020). The method behind the library was the immunoSEQ multiplex PCR assay. In its TCRdb copy, this immuneACCESS table keeps in-frame sequences only and misses some clones. Where compared with another copy, unresolved V genes explain less than half of these, and the others have no known cause. In all, the sample holds some 50,000 clones, and 87% of those were seen once. The ten largest clones take up 4.5% to 5% of the sample. The sequenced sample was peripheral blood. The origin of the receptors is a human donor in a cohort sampled during active COVID-19.

This clone was detected only a few times. The V and J genes are TRBV10-3 and TRBJ2-5; possible D gene TRBD1, 6 bases. V dropped 6 bases and J dropped 2 bases, with 10 bases sitting between them. Germline V lookup: CDR1 ENHRY, CDR2 SYGVKD. The CDR3 consists of 13 residues. CDR3 coding DNA: TGTGCCATCAGGGGGACACCTCAAGAGACCCAGTACTTC. It translates to CAIRGTPQETQYF.

The chain has TRBV7-3 and TRBJ2-3; TRBD2 matches at 7 bases. CDR1 and CDR2 (germline): SGHTA, FQGTGA. The CDR3 is 15 residues long. The trim removed 5 bases at V and 1 base at J, leaving 6 bases unmatched. In DNA form, the CDR3 reads TGTGCCAGCAGCCCCACTAGCGATCGCACAGATACGCAGTATTTT. It yields the protein CASSPTSDRTDTQYF.

The chain is built from TRBV5-1 and TRBJ2-1; TRBD1 aligns across 12 bases. V shed 6 bases and J 9 bases; nucleotides not matched to a gene: 10. Germline V gives CDR1 SGHRS, CDR2 YFSETQ. This CDR3 is built from 15 residues. The DNA for the CDR3 is TGCGCCAGCAAAGAGGGGGGGACAGGGGGCCCTGAGCAGTTCTTC. Protein sequence: CASKEGGTGGPEQFF.

The chain joins TRBV28 to TRBJ1-1; 7 bases agree with TRBD1. V lost 4 bases to trimming and J lost 1 base; unmatched junction nucleotides: 9. The CDR3 sequence is 16 residues long. Germline CDR1 reads MDHEN; CDR2 reads SYDVKM. CDR3 in amino acids: CASSSVPGTANTEAFF. CDR3 nucleotide sequence: TGTGCCAGCAGTTCCGTGCCCGGGACAGCGAACACTGAAGCTTTCTTT.

This chain connects TRBV27 to TRBJ2-2; 9 bases are shared with TRBD1. The CDR3 sequence is 16 residues long. Trimming removed 3 bases from V and 5 bases from J; junction bases left unmatched: 7. CDR1 is MNHEY and CDR2 is SMNVEV in the germline V gene (reference sequence). The CDR3 reads CASSLETGGGTGELFF. CDR3 bases: TGTGCCAGCAGTTTGGAGACAGGGGGAGGGACCGGGGAGCTGTTTTTT.

The CDR3 DNA reads as TGCAGCGTCCCGACAGGGGGGGAGACCCAGTACTTC. This translates into CSVPTGGETQYF. This chain links TRBV29-1 with TRBJ2-5; TRBD1 aligns across 9 bases. Germline lookup yields CDR1 SQVTM and CDR2 ANQGSEA. The CDR3 contains 12 residues. V lost 6 bases to trimming and J lost 5 bases; unmatched junction nucleotides: 4.

This chain uses TRBV4-1 with TRBJ2-4; TRBD2 matches 11 bases. CDR3 length: 17 residues. The germline CDR1 and CDR2 sequences are MGHRA and YSYEKL. The V segment lost 4 bases and the J segment 3 bases; nucleotides outside the gene matches: 8. The CDR3 loop is CASSRLTSGINKNIQYF. For the CDR3, the DNA is TGCGCCAGCAGCCGCCTGACTAGCGGGATAAACAAAAACATTCAGTACTTC.

V usage is TRBV19 and J usage is TRBJ2-1; D is uncertain. CDR1 and CDR2 from the germline V gene are LNHDA and SQIVND (reference sequence). With 5 bases removed from V and 9 bases from J, the gap between germline ends came to 14 bases. This CDR3 is 13 amino acids long. The CDR3, as DNA: TGTGCCAGTAGTTCGACTGGCCCGCTTGAGCAGTTCTTC. It translates to CASSSTGPLEQFF.

The chain uses TRBV28 and TRBJ2-5, with TRBD1 matching over 7 bases. This CDR3 region has 12 residues. CDR1 is MDHEN and CDR2 is SYDVKM in the germline V gene. The V and J ends lost 5 bases and 4 bases, in that order; junction bases with no gene match: 1. The CDR3 loop reads CASSNRGETQYF. The CDR3 bases are TGTGCCAGCAGTAACAGGGGAGAGACCCAGTACTTC.

The J gene is TRBJ2-3, the V gene TRBV6-5; possibly TRBD2 for D (5 bases). CDR3 size: 14 residues. Deletions cut 2 bases from V and 4 bases from J, with 10 bases between. Per germline, CDR1 MNHEY and CDR2 SVGAGI. The DNA for the CDR3 is TGTGCCAGCAGTTACCTGGAGGAGGCAGATACGCAGTATTTT. Its protein product is CASSYLEEADTQYF.

The chain uses TRBV28 and TRBJ2-3; D is possibly TRBD2 (6 bases). This CDR3 has 15 amino acids. Between the trimmed V and J ends, which lost 3 bases and 0 bases, there was a span of 10 bases. Germline CDR1 and CDR2: MDHEN and SYDVKM. The CDR3 loop reads CASSFGGISTDTQYF. As DNA, the CDR3 is TGTGCCAGCAGTTTTGGCGGGATCAGCACAGATACGCAGTATTTT.

Only one count was recorded for this clone. This rearrangement joins TRBV19 to TRBJ2-7; 7 positions agree with TRBD1. The CDR3 loop spans 13 amino acids. The ends lost 4 bases at V and 6 bases at J; junction bases unmatched: 6. Germline CDR1 is LNHDA and CDR2 is SQIVND (reference sequence). CDR3 sequence reads: CASSTTTGSEQYF. The CDR3 nucleotides are TGTGCCAGTAGTACCACGACAGGGAGCGAGCAGTACTTC.

The rearrangement joins TRBV6-6 to TRBJ2-5; the D gene is possibly TRBD2 (6 bases). The CDR3 has 11 residues. Germline CDR1 reads MNHNY; CDR2 reads SVGAGI (reference sequence). Trimming took off 6 bases at V and 13 bases at J, with 15 bases between the two ends. This CDR3 reads CASSDGLRAYF. Here the CDR3 DNA reads TGTGCCAGCAGCGACGGACTACGGGCGTACTTC.

This clone was found a few times. This chain uses TRBV3-1 (or the pseudogene TRBV3-2) with TRBJ2-7, with TRBD2 matching 9 bases. This CDR3 is built from 16 residues. Losses at the gene ends were 1 base for V and 4 bases for J; bases not matched to a gene: 8. CDR1 and CDR2 (germline): LGHDT, YNNKEL (reference sequence). CDR3 amino acids: CASSQVSAGGPYEQYF. CDR3 in DNA: TGTGCCAGCAGCCAAGTCTCTGCGGGAGGGCCTTACGAGCAGTACTTC.

This sequence joins TRBV5-4 and TRBJ2-2; 14 nucleotides agree with TRBD2. CDR1 is SGHNT, CDR2 YYREEE, per germline (reference sequence). The CDR3 has 17 residues. With V trimmed by 4 bases and J by 5 bases, 7 bases remained unmatched. The CDR3 region is CASSIGLAGGLTGELFF. For the CDR3, the DNA is TGTGCCAGCAGCATAGGACTAGCGGGAGGATTAACCGGGGAGCTGTTTTTT. Drawing the rest from reference TRBV5-4 and TRBJ2-2, the complete variable domain is ETGVTQSPTHLIKTRGQQVTLRCSSQSGHNTVSWYQQALGQGPQFIFQYYREEENGRGNFPPRFSGLQFPNYSSELNVNALELDDSALYLCASSIGLAGGLTGELFFGEGSRLTVL.